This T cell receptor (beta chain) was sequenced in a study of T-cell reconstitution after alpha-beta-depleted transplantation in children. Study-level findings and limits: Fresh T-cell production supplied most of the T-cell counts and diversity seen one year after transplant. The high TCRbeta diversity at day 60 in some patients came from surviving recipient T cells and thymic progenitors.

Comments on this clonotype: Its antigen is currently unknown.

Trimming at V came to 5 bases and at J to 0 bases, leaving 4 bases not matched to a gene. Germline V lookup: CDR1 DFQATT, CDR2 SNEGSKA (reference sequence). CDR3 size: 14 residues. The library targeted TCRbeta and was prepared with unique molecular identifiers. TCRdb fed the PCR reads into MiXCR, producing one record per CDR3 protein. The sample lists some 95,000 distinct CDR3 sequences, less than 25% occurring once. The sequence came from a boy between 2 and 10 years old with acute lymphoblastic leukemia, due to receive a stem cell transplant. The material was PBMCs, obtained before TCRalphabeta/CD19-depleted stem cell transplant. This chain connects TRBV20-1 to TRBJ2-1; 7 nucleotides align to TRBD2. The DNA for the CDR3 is TGCAGTGCTCTAGCGGAAAGCTCCTACAATGAGCAGTTCTTC. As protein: CSALAESSYNEQFF.